This section outlines one T cell receptor (beta chain) sequence together with its context. The antigen it recognizes is unknown. No qualities accompany the bases; no much larger clone lies one base away. The trial excluded patients who had a history of autoimmune disease or who were on systemic immunosuppression. Peripheral blood for TCR sequencing was collected from all dose cohorts at baseline, on cycle 4 day 1, and on cycle 7 day 1. Samples came from an open-label, multicenter, first-in-human phase I dose-escalation trial of ivuxolimab. Adults with locally advanced or metastatic melanoma, renal cell carcinoma, hepatocellular carcinoma or head and neck squamous cell carcinoma were enrolled in the trial. Before TCR sequencing, CD4+ T cells and CD8+ T cells from peripheral blood were sorted into separate populations. Relative to germline, V is 6 bases shorter and J is 6 bases shorter, with 16 bases between their ends. The germline V gene provides CDR1 MDHEN and CDR2 SYDVKM. Counted from cysteine to phenylalanine, this CDR3 has 14 amino acids. This entry keeps only the CDR3 DNA: 42 bases, framed from base 1.

The record originates from a study of OX40 agonist ivuxolimab in advanced cancers. In the study overall: Ivuxolimab was a fully human IgG2 agonistic monoclonal antibody targeting the costimulatory receptor OX40 (CD134). Intravenous ivuxolimab was administered to patients every 2 weeks at six dose levels: 0.01, 0.1, 0.3, 1.5, 3 and 10 mg/kg. Of the approximately 50 dose-escalation patients, hepatocellular carcinoma was present in approximately 20, melanoma in approximately 15, renal cell carcinoma in 9 and head and neck cancer in 9. A male proportion of about 79% and a mean age of approximately 55 years, ranging from 23 to 79, were recorded for the dose-escalation cohort. Prior anti-PD-1, anti-PD-L1 or anti-CTLA-4 therapy was permitted, and roughly two fifths of dose-escalation patients had received checkpoint inhibitors. Partial responses occurred in three dose-escalation patients: two with cutaneous melanoma and one with hepatocellular carcinoma. Peripheral TCRbeta sequencing aimed to test whether ivuxolimab altered TCR sequence diversity and caused clonal T-cell expansion. The paper covers the monotherapy dose-escalation part of the phase I ivuxolimab trial, which included N ≈ 50 patients.

Genomic DNA was isolated from the sorted cells so that the TCRbeta CDR3 region could be sequenced. TCRbeta CDR3 regions were sequenced using the immunoSEQ Assay. The source is immuneACCESS, and TCRdb retained only in-frame sequences with V and J called. Part of the clones is not carried over; for the studies checked, unresolved V genes explain less than half of this, and the remainder is unexplained. Within this sample are 60,000 to 70,000 clones, with around 90% of them counted one time only. The ten largest make up 9.5% to 15% of the sample. Results the study describes overall, beyond this receptor: Low levels of normalized T-cell clonal expansion were also seen in some patients who did not respond. At doses from 0.1 to 3.0 mg/kg, clonal expansion was seen in both CD4+ and CD8+ blood T cells between baseline and week 6. After ivuxolimab, expanded clones were on average more numerous among CD8+ T cells than among CD4+ T cells. The antigen specificity of the clonally expanded peripheral T cells was not determined. Partial responders in the 0.1-3.0 mg/kg groups had among the lowest normalized peripheral clonal expansion, especially among CD8+ T cells.

The clonotype was recovered from an adult with an advanced solid tumor such as melanoma, head and neck, liver or kidney cancer. The sequence joins TRBV28 to TRBJ2-3; a tentative D call is TRBD2 (6 bases match). This material consisted of CD4+ or CD8+ T cells sorted from blood, taken in a trial of the OX40 agonist ivuxolimab. The sequence in DNA is TGTGCCAGCAGACACCTTGGGCGGGATGATACGCAGTATTTT. The resulting protein is CASRHLGRDDTQYF.